The T cell receptor beta chain described here comes from a study of blood T cells in healthy people across ages. The study, taken as a whole, reports: Across the age range, TCR beta diversity per million T cells fell in a roughly linear way.

With a J-beta primer mix and a sample-barcoded 5' primer, a second PCR ran 7 to 11 cycles. TCRdb processed the 5' RACE reads anew with MiXCR; each CDR3 protein has one entry. The sample records about 1.4 million distinct CDR3 sequences, 59% being singletons. The CDR3 has 15 amino acids. The V and J ends lost 5 bases and 5 bases, in that order; junction bases with no gene match: 10. Germline CDR1 reads DFQATT; CDR2 reads SNEGSKA (reference sequence). This clonotype has just a few counts. Its antigen is not identified. This clonotype was obtained from a man aged 18-30 years in good health. The sequencing input was blood. This chain connects TRBV20-1 to TRBJ2-3, with 10 bases identical to TRBD2. Here the CDR3 DNA reads TGCAGTGCTCAAACGTTAGCGGGAGGAAGAGATACGCAGTATTTT. Translated, it gives CSAQTLAGGRDTQYF.